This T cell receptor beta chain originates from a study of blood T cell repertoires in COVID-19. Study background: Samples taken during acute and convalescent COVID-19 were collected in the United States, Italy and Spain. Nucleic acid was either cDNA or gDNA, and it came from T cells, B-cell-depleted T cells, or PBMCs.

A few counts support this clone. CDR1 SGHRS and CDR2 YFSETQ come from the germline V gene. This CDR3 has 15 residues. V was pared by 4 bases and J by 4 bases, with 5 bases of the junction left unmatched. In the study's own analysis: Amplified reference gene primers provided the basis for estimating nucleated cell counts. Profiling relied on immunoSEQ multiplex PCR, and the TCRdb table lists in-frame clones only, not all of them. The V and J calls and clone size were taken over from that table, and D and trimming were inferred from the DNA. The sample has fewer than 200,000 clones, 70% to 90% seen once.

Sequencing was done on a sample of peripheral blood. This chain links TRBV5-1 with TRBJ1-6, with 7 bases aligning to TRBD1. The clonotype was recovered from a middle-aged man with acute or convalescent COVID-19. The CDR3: CASSPGTAYNSPLHF. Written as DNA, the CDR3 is TGCGCCAGCAGCCCAGGGACAGCTTATAATTCACCCCTCCACTTT.